This T cell receptor beta chain was identified during a study of blood T cell repertoires in COVID-19. This clone was seen a single time. Original handling: Cell counts per sample came from amplifying reference gene primers. Profiled with immunoSEQ multiplex PCR; TCRdb holds only in-frame clones, not every one. The V and J calls and clone size were taken over from that table, and D and trimming were inferred from the DNA. The sample has approximately 210,000 clones, 75% to 90% seen once. Sequences were obtained from peripheral blood. The sequence was obtained from a man aged 35 to 55 with acute or convalescent COVID-19.

CDR3 coding DNA: TGTGCCAGCAGTTTATATGTCGGTAACTATGGCTACACCTTC. Its protein product is CASSLYVGNYGYTF. V gene TRBV27 combines with J gene TRBJ1-2; unclear D gene. Trimming pared 1 base from V and 1 base from J, leaving 7 bases between. The CDR3 runs to 14 residues. Per the germline V gene, CDR1 is MNHEY and CDR2 is SMNVEV (reference sequence).